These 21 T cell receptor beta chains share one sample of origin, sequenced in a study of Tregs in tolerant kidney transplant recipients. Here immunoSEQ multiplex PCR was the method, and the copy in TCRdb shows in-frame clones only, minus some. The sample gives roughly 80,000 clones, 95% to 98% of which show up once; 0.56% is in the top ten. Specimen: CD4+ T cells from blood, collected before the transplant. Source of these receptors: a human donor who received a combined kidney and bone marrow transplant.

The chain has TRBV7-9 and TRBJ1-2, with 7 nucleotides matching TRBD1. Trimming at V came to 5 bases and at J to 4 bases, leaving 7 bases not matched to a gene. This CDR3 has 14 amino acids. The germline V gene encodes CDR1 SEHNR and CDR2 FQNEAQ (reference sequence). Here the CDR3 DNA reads TGTGCCAGCAGCCCCCGGGGACAGTTCTATGGCTACACCTTC. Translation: CASSPRGQFYGYTF. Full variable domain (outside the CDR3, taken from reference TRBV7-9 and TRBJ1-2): DTGVSQNPRHKITKRGQNVTFRCDPISEHNRLYWYRQTLGQGPEFLTYFQNEAQLEKSRLLSDRFSAERPKGSFSTLEIQRTEQGDSAMYLCASSPRGQFYGYTFGSGTRLTVV.

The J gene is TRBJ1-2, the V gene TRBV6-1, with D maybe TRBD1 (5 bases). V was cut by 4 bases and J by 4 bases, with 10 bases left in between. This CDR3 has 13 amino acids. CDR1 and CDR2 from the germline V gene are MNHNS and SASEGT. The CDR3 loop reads CASSVRAPYGYTF. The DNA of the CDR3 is TGTGCCAGCAGTGTCAGGGCCCCCTATGGCTACACCTTC.

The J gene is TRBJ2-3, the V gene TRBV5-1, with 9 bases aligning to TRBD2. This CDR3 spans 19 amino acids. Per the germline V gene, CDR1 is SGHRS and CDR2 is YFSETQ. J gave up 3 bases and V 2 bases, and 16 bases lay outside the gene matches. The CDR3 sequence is CASSLYRGNPLAGTDTQYF. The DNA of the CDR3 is TGCGCCAGCAGCTTATATAGGGGGAATCCGCTAGCGGGAACAGATACGCAGTATTTT. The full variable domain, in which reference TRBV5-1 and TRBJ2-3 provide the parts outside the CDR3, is KAGVTQTPRYLIKTRGQQVTLSCSPISGHRSVSWYQQTPGQGLQFLFEYFSETQRNKGNFPGRFSGRQFSNSRSEMNVSTLELGDSALYLCASSLYRGNPLAGTDTQYFGPGTRLTVL.

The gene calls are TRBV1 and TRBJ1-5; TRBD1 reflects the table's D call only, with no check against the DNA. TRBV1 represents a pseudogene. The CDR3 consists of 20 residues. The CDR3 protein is CTSSPPLQGSEDVSNQPQHF. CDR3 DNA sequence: TGCACCAGCAGCCCCCCCTTACAGGGGAGTGAGGATGTGAGCAATCAGCCCCAGCATTTT.

The CDR3 loop is CASSRLGGLAGIEQYF. The DNA of the CDR3 is TGTGCCAGCAGCCGTTTGGGAGGGCTAGCGGGAATCGAGCAGTACTTC. The V gene is TRBV13, the J gene TRBJ2-7; 9 nucleotides match TRBD2. The CDR3 length is 16 residues. V shed 5 bases, J shed 6 bases, and the junction held 14 bases outside the gene matches. CDR1 and CDR2 from the germline V gene are PRHDT and FYEKMQ (reference sequence).

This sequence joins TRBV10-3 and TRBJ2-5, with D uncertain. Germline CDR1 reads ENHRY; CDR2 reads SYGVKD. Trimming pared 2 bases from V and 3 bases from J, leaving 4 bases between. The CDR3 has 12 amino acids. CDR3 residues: CAISEIKETQYF. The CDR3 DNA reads TGTGCCATCAGTGAGATAAAAGAGACCCAGTACTTC.

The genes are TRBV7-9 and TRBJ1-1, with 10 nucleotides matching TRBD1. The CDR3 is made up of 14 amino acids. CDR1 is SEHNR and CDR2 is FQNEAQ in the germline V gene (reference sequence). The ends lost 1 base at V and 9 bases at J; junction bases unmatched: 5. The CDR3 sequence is CASSLGLDRGQAFF. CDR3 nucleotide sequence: TGTGCCAGCAGCTTAGGGCTTGACAGGGGGCAAGCTTTCTTT. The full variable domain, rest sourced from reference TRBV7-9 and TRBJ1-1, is DTGVSQNPRHKITKRGQNVTFRCDPISEHNRLYWYRQTLGQGPEFLTYFQNEAQLEKSRLLSDRFSAERPKGSFSTLEIQRTEQGDSAMYLCASSLGLDRGQAFFGQGTRLTVV.

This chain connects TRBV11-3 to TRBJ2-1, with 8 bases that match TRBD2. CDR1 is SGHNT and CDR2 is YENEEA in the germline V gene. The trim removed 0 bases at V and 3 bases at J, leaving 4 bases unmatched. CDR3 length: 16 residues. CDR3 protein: CASSLDSGNNYNEQFF. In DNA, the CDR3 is TGTGCCAGCAGCTTAGATAGCGGGAATAACTACAATGAGCAGTTCTTC.

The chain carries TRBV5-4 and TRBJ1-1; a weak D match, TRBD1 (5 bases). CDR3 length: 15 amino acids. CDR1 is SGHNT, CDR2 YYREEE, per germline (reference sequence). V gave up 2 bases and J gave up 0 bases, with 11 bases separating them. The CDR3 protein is CASSFGGRMNTEAFF. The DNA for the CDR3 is TGTGCCAGCAGCTTCGGGGGTCGGATGAACACTGAAGCTTTCTTT.

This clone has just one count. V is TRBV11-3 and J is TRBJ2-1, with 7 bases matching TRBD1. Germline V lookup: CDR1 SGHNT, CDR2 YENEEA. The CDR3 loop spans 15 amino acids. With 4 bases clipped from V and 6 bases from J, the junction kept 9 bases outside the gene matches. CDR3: CASSSGRGSFNEQFF. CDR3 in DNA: TGTGCCAGCAGCTCGGGCAGGGGGTCGTTCAATGAGCAGTTCTTC. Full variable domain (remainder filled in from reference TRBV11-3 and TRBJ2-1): EAGVVQSPRYKIIEKKQPVAFWCNPISGHNTLYWYLQNLGQGPELLIRYENEEAVDDSQLPKDRFSAERLKGVDSTLKIQPAELGDSAVYLCASSSGRGSFNEQFFGPGTRLTVL.

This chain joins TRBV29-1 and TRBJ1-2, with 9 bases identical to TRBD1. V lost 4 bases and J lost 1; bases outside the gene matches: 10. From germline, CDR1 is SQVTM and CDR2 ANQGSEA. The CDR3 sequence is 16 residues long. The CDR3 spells CSVAGEWDRVNYGYTF. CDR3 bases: TGCAGCGTTGCGGGGGAGTGGGACAGGGTTAACTATGGCTACACCTTC.

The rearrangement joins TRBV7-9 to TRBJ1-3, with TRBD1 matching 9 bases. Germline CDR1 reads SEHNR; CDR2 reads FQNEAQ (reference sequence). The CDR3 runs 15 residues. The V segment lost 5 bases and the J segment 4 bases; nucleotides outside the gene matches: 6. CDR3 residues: CASSPNRGLGNTIYF. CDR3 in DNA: TGTGCCAGCAGCCCGAACAGGGGGCTCGGAAACACCATATATTTT.

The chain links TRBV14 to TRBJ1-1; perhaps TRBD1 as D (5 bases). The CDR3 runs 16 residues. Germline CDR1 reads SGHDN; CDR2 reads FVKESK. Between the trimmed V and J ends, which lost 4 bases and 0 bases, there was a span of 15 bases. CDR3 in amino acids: CASSPLNPTVNTEAFF. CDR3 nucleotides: TGTGCCAGCAGCCCATTAAACCCGACAGTGAACACTGAAGCTTTCTTT.

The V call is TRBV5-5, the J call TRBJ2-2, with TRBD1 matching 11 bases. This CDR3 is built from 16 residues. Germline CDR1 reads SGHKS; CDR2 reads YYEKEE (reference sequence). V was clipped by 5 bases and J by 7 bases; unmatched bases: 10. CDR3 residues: CASSFIPGQGVGELFF. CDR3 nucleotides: TGTGCCAGCAGTTTTATACCGGGACAGGGGGTCGGGGAGCTGTTTTTT.

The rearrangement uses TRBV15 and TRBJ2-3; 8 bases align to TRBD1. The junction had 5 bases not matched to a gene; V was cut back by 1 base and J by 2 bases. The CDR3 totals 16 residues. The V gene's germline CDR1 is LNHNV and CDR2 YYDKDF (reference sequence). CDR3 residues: CATSRGNRGNTDTQYF. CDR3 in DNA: TGTGCCACCAGCAGAGGGAACAGGGGGAACACAGATACGCAGTATTTT.

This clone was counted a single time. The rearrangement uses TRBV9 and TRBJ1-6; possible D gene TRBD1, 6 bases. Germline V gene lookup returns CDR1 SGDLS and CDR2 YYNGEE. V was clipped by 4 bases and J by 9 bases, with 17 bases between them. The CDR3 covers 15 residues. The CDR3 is CASSSAGGGGSPLHF. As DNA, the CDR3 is TGTGCCAGCAGCTCGGCGGGGGGAGGGGGTTCACCCCTCCACTTT. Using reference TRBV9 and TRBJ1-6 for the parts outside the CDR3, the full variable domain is DSGVTQTPKHLITATGQRVTLRCSPRSGDLSVYWYQQSLDQGLQFLIQYYNGEERAKGNILERFSAQQFPDLHSELNLSSLELGDSALYFCASSSAGGGGSPLHFGNGTRLTVT.

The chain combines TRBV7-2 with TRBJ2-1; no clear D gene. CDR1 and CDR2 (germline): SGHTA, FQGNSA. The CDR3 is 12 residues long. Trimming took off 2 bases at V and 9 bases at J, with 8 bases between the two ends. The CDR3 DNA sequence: TGTGCCAGCAGCTTACTAGTTGGTGAGCAGTTCTTC. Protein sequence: CASSLLVGEQFF.

The CDR3 protein is CASSLWGQGYNEKLFF. CDR3 DNA: TGCGCCAGCAGCTTGTGGGGACAGGGTTATAATGAAAAACTGTTTTTT. The J gene is TRBJ1-4, the V gene TRBV5-1; 9 bases fit TRBD1. V trimming: 1 base; J trimming: 4 bases; junction bases outside the gene matches: 5. This CDR3 has 16 residues. From germline, CDR1 is SGHRS and CDR2 YFSETQ.

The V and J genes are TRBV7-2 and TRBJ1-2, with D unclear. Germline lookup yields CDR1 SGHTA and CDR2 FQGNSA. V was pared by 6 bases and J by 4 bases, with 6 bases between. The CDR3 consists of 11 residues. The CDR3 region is CASSFSYGYTF. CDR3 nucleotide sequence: TGTGCCAGCAGTTTTAGCTATGGCTACACCTTC.

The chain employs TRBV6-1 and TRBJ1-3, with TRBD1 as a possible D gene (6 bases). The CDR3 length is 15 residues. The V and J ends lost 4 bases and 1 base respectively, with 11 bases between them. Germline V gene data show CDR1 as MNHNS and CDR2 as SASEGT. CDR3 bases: TGTGCCAGCAGTGTACAGGGAGCTTCTGGAAACACCATATATTTT. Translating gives CASSVQGASGNTIYF.

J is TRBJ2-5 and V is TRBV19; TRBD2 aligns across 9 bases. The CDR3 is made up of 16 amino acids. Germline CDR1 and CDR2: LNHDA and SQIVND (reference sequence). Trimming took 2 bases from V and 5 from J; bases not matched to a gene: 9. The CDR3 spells CASSIIGVAGEETQYF. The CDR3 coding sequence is TGTGCCAGTAGTATAATTGGAGTAGCGGGAGAGGAGACCCAGTACTTC.